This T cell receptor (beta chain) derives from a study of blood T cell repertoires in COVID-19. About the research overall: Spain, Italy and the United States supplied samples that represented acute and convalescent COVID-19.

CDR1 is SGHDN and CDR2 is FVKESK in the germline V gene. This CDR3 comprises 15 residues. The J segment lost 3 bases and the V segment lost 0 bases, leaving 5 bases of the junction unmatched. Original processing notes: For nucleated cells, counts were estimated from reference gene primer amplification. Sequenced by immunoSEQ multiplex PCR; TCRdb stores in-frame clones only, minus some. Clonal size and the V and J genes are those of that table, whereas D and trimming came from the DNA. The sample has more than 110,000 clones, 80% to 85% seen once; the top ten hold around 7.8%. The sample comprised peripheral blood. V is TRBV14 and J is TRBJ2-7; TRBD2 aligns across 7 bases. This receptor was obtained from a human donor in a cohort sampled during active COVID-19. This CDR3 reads CASSQDLSGVYEQYF. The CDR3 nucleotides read TGTGCCAGCAGCCAAGATCTAAGCGGGGTCTACGAGCAGTACTTC. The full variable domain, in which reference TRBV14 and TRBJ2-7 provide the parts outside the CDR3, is EAGVTQFPSHSVIEKGQTVTLRCDPISGHDNLYWYRRVMGKEIKFLLHFVKESKQDESGMPNNRFLAERTGGTYSTLKVQPAELEDSGVYFCASSQDLSGVYEQYFGPGTRLTVT.